A selection of T cell receptor beta chains follows, all from one sample in a study of identical twins. Via MiXCR, TCRdb re-called the 5' RACE reads, giving one row per CDR3 protein. This table holds about 520,000 distinct CDR3 sequences, roughly a fifth found once. The same data also contributed to another study, on T cells expressing NK-cell markers.

Sequenced material: CD4+ T cells sorted from blood. These receptors all come from a woman aged 18-35 years in good health. CDR3s include the opening cysteine and the closing phenylalanine or tryptophan. The D gene is left open where the match is weak. Clone sizes are given selectively: once, few, many, or a class where the clone is expanded.

J gene,V gene,D gene,clone size,CDR3 protein,CDR3 DNA
TRBJ2-1,TRBV4-3,TRBD2,many,CASSPRLAGDNEQFF,TGCGCCAGCAGCCCGAGACTAGCGGGTGACAATGAGCAGTTCTTC
TRBJ2-3,TRBV11-2,.,.,CASSLGLETDTQYF,TGTGCCAGCAGCTTAGGATTGGAGACAGATACGCAGTATTTT
TRBJ1-4,TRBV6-2/TRBV6-3,.,.,CASRITAVNEKLFF,TGTGCCAGCAGAATCACGGCTGTGAATGAAAAACTGTTTTTT
TRBJ1-5,TRBV20-1,.,many,CSASMDNDNQPQHF,TGCAGTGCTAGCATGGACAACGACAATCAGCCCCAGCATTTT
TRBJ1-1,TRBV25-1,TRBD1,.,CASSGGDRVKAFF,TGTGCCAGCAGTGGTGGGGACAGGGTCAAAGCTTTCTTT
TRBJ2-1,TRBV9,TRBD2,.,CASSFTSDEQFF,TGTGCCAGCAGCTTTACTAGCGATGAGCAGTTCTTC
TRBJ2-3,TRBV20-1,TRBD2,few,CSADTSGRSSTDTQYF,TGCAGTGCGGACACTAGCGGGAGGTCTAGCACAGATACGCAGTATTTT
TRBJ2-5,TRBV29-1,.,.,CSVVLGSETQYF,TGCAGCGTTGTGCTCGGGTCGGAGACCCAGTACTTC
TRBJ2-3,TRBV29-1,TRBD1,.,CSVGRGTGGTDTQYF,TGCAGCGTGGGGAGAGGGACAGGGGGCACAGATACGCAGTATTTT
TRBJ2-1,TRBV5-1,.,.,CASSLRGDVPNEQFF,TGCGCCAGCAGCTTGAGGGGGGACGTCCCAAATGAGCAGTTCTTC
TRBJ2-4,TRBV5-6,.,.,CASSFRGARNIQYF,TGTGCCAGCAGCTTTAGGGGGGCTCGGAACATTCAGTACTTC
TRBJ2-1,TRBV5-1,TRBD2,many,CASSLQLAGGHNEQFF,TGCGCCAGCAGCCTCCAACTAGCGGGGGGGCACAATGAGCAGTTCTTC
TRBJ2-7,TRBV21-1,.,.,CASMPAGDREQYF,TGTGCCAGCATGCCAGCGGGAGACAGGGAGCAGTACTTC
TRBJ2-2,TRBV12-3/TRBV12-4,.,.,CASSLKGGGPRTGELFF,TGTGCCAGCAGTTTGAAGGGCGGGGGCCCAAGAACCGGGGAGCTGTTTTTT
TRBJ1-1,TRBV3-1,.,.,CASSRRESDTEAFF,TGTGCCAGCAGCCGCCGGGAGTCCGACACTGAAGCTTTCTTT
TRBJ2-3,TRBV5-5,TRBD1,many,CASSYTGGTDTQYF,TGTGCCAGCAGTTATACAGGGGGCACAGATACGCAGTATTTT
TRBJ1-5,TRBV10-2,.,few,CASGGNQPQHF,TGCGCCAGTGGGGGCAATCAGCCCCAGCATTTT
TRBJ1-2,TRBV5-6,.,.,CASSPYRAPGGYTF,TGTGCCAGCAGCCCCTACAGGGCCCCCGGGGGCTACACCTTC
TRBJ1-1,TRBV7-9,.,.,CASSPREAEAFF,TGTGCCAGCAGCCCACGAGAGGCTGAAGCTTTCTTT
TRBJ2-2,TRBV5-5,.,.,CASSLAGQVVGELFF,TGTGCCAGCAGCTTGGCGGGACAAGTTGTCGGGGAGCTGTTTTTT
TRBJ2-5,TRBV7-9,.,few,CASSLLGVLSGAQYF,TGTGCCAGCAGCCTCCTCGGGGTCCTCTCGGGGGCCCAGTACTTC
TRBJ1-1,TRBV12-3/TRBV12-4,.,few,CASRRTPGNTEAFF,TGTGCCAGCAGGAGGACACCGGGGAACACTGAAGCTTTCTTT
TRBJ1-1,TRBV10-2,TRBD1,few,CASSETGAKTEAFF,TGCGCCAGCAGTGAGACAGGGGCTAAAACTGAAGCTTTCTTT
TRBJ2-5,TRBV30,.,few,CAWNRGGTQYF,TGTGCCTGGAACAGGGGAGGGACCCAGTACTTC
TRBJ2-3,TRBV7-2,TRBD2,few,CASSLSTSGSTDTQYF,TGTGCCAGCAGCTTATCCACTAGCGGGAGCACAGATACGCAGTATTTT
TRBJ2-3,TRBV5-6,.,.,CASVAGVADTQYF,TGTGCCAGCGTGGCAGGCGTCGCAGATACGCAGTATTTT
TRBJ1-1,TRBV20-1,TRBD1,many,CSAGGQGNTEAFF,TGCAGTGCTGGGGGACAGGGGAACACTGAAGCTTTCTTT
TRBJ1-1,TRBV12-3/TRBV12-4,.,.,CASSLGAQGLRKAFF,TGTGCCAGCAGTTTAGGGGCCCAGGGTTTACGGAAAGCTTTCTTT
TRBJ1-3,TRBV9,.,.,CASSKGLQEGNTIYF,TGTGCCAGCTCCAAGGGACTCCAGGAGGGAAACACCATATATTTT
TRBJ2-7,TRBV7-9,.,few,CASSVRQHEQYF,TGTGCCAGCAGCGTTCGGCAGCACGAGCAGTACTTC
TRBJ1-4,TRBV20-1,TRBD1,few,CSARGYRGATNEKLFF,TGCAGTGCTAGAGGTTACAGGGGCGCAACTAATGAAAAACTGTTTTTT
TRBJ1-1,TRBV9,.,few,CASSVGGGSTEAFF,TGTGCCAGCAGCGTAGGCGGGGGTAGCACTGAAGCTTTCTTT
TRBJ2-3,TRBV10-3,TRBD2,.,CATLAGSTDTQYF,TGTGCCACTCTAGCGGGGAGCACAGATACGCAGTATTTT
TRBJ2-5,TRBV12-5,.,few,CASGLVETQYF,TGTGCTAGTGGTTTGGTGGAGACCCAGTACTTC
TRBJ1-1,TRBV9,.,.,CASSVGSVNTEAFF,TGTGCCAGCAGCGTAGGGTCCGTGAACACTGAAGCTTTCTTT
TRBJ2-6,TRBV7-2,.,.,CASSLESRPGANVLTF,TGTGCCAGCAGCTTAGAATCCCGTCCTGGGGCCAACGTCCTGACTTTC
TRBJ2-1,TRBV4-3,.,few,CASSQDSAPRGEQFF,TGCGCCAGCAGCCAAGATTCCGCCCCTAGAGGTGAGCAGTTCTTC
TRBJ2-1,TRBV25-1,.,.,CASSEPVAYSYNEQFF,TGTGCCAGCAGTGAACCTGTGGCGTACTCCTACAATGAGCAGTTCTTC
TRBJ2-7,TRBV7-9,.,.,CASSLVGESYEQYF,TGTGCCAGCAGCTTAGTGGGCGAATCCTACGAGCAGTACTTC
TRBJ2-3,TRBV20-1,.,.,CSASSRSTDTQYF,TGCAGTGCTAGCAGTCGGAGCACAGATACGCAGTATTTT
TRBJ1-2,TRBV15,.,few,CATSRTQSGGYTF,TGTGCCACCAGCAGAACACAATCGGGCGGCTACACCTTC